The 2 T cell receptor beta chains below all came from one sample that was sequenced in a study of blood T cell repertoires in COVID-19. Using immunoSEQ multiplex PCR, the repertoire was profiled, and TCRdb retains in-frame clones only, with some absent. The repertoire holds about 68,000 clones, approximately 89% seen once, with around 4.9% in the top ten. The sample consisted of peripheral blood. The source is a woman aged 60-75 years with active COVID-19.

J is TRBJ1-1 and V is TRBV11-1; D gene uncertain. This CDR3 region has 14 residues. Trimming removed 1 base at V and 2 bases at J, with 8 bases between. From germline, CDR1 is SGHAT and CDR2 FQDESV (reference sequence). DNA of the CDR3: TGTGCCAGCAGCTTAGAGCGTGATAACACTGAAGCTTTCTTT. It codes for CASSLERDNTEAFF.

The V and J genes are TRBV28 and TRBJ1-5; 8 nucleotides line up with TRBD1. In germline, CDR1 is MDHEN, CDR2 SYDVKM. The CDR3 extends over 15 amino acids. Trimming cost V 9 bases and J 0 bases; bases outside gene matches: 7. CDR3 loop: CASGTGFHSNQPQHF. The CDR3 region has the DNA TGTGCCAGTGGGACAGGATTCCATAGCAATCAGCCCCAGCATTTT.